The T cell receptor beta chain described here comes from a study of CD8+CD57+ T cells in acquired aplastic anemia. Study at large: DNA per sorted CD4+ or CD8+ sample ranged roughly 0.17 to 27.4 ug, averaging about 3 ug. Overall study results and limits: The same twenty-nine CD8+ CDR3 sequences occurred in patients and in controls. No significant difference in CD8+ Simpson's diversity was found between patients and controls.

Before being chosen for sequencing, patients had shown CD8+CD57+ cell expansion by flow cytometry. There were no patients without severe acquired aplastic anemia. This clonotype was seen a handful of times. Its specificity is unknown. This CDR3 has 12 residues. Trimming cost V 4 bases and J 3 bases, with 7 bases left between them. Per the germline V gene, CDR1 is SEHNR and CDR2 is FQNEAQ (reference sequence). Investigators profiled TCR beta VDJ and CDR3 from genomic DNA template. MiXCR was run by TCRdb on the reads, yielding one entry per CDR3 protein. Of over 150,000 distinct CDR3 sequences listed, 71% are singletons.

The chain is built from TRBV7-9 and TRBJ2-7; D is uncertain. This TCR came from a human donor with aplastic anemia. The sequencing input was sorted CD4+, CD8+, or CD8+CD57+ T cells (not recorded which) from PBMCs. The CDR3 sequence: CASSWRNYEQYF. CDR3 sequence (DNA): TGTGCCAGCAGCTGGCGGAACTACGAGCAGTACTTC.